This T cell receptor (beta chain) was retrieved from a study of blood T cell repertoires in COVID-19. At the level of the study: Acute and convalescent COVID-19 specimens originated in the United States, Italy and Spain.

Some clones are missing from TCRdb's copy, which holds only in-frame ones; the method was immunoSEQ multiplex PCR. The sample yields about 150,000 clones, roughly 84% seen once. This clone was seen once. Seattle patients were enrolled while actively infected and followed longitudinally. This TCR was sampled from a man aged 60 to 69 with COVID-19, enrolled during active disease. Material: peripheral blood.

This CDR3 reads CASSIRPAQVINQPQHF. CDR3 DNA sequence: TGTGCCAGTAGTATACGTCCCGCCCAGGTCATTAATCAGCCCCAGCATTTT. V is TRBV19 and J is TRBJ1-5; D remains unclear. CDR1 and CDR2 (germline): LNHDA, SQIVND (reference sequence). The CDR3 spans 17 residues. V lost 2 bases and J 4 bases, leaving 18 bases between the germline ends.